Reported below is one T cell receptor (beta chain). Its antigen is undetermined. This record comes from a study of shared clonotypes between healthy human individuals. As for the study in general: Each donor contributed plates that comprised three CD4 naive, three CD4 memory, two CD8 naive and one CD8 memory.

The CDR3 contains 14 residues. V was cut by 6 bases and J by 1 base, with 12 bases left in between. Germline loops: CDR1 MGHDK, CDR2 SYGVNS. Study-wide results and limits: Naive subsets usually exceeded memory subsets in estimated richness.

TCRdb's table, derived via immunoSEQ multiplex PCR, lists solely in-frame clones and lacks some. The sample lists 650,000 to 800,000 clones, about two thirds seen once, with 1.8% in the top ten. The rearrangement joins TRBV25-1 to TRBJ1-1; a weak D match, TRBD1 (5 bases). The TCR comes from a woman aged 25 to 39 in good health. The source material was memory CD4+ T cells sorted from blood. The subset is: CD45RA-negative fraction. The CDR3 nucleotides are TGTGCCAGCAGGAAAGTTGGGGGGAACACTGAAGCTTTCTTT. Translation gives CASRKVGGNTEAFF. The variable domain in full, completed from reference TRBV25-1 and TRBJ1-1, reads EADIYQTPRYLVIGTGKKITLECSQTMGHDKMYWYQQDPGMELHLIHYSYGVNSTEKGDLSSESTVSRIRTEHFPLTLESARPSHTSQYLCASRKVGGNTEAFFGQGTRLTVV.